The 11 T cell receptor beta chains below all came from one sample that was sequenced in a study of blood T cell repertoires in COVID-19. Generated by immunoSEQ multiplex PCR, the TCRdb table keeps only in-frame clones and is missing some. In the table there are roughly 400,000 clones, approximately 88% of which are singletons. What was sequenced was PBMCs or T cells enriched from blood (not recorded which). These receptors all come from a woman between 40 and 55 years old with acute COVID-19.

The CDR3 here is CASSIGPGLGKNIQYF. Here the CDR3 DNA reads TGTGCCAGTAGTATAGGCCCAGGGCTGGGCAAAAACATTCAGTACTTC. This chain links TRBV19 with TRBJ2-4, with D possibly being TRBD1 (5 bases). Germline loops: CDR1 LNHDA, CDR2 SQIVND (reference sequence). Trimming removed 1 base at V and 3 bases at J, with 13 bases between. The CDR3 covers 16 residues. The variable domain in full, completed from reference TRBV19 and TRBJ2-4, reads DGGITQSPKYLFRKEGQNVTLSCEQNLNHDAMYWYRQDPGQGLRLIYYSQIVNDFQKGDIAEGYSVSREKKESFPLTVTSAQKNPTAFYLCASSIGPGLGKNIQYFGAGTRLSVL.

V and J are TRBV7-9 and TRBJ2-1, with D maybe TRBD2 (6 bases). The ends were cut back, 5 bases at V and 10 bases at J, with 12 bases in the middle. The germline V gene encodes CDR1 SEHNR and CDR2 FQNEAQ (reference sequence). The CDR3 spans 12 residues. For the CDR3, the DNA is TGTGCCAGCAGCACCGGGAGTAACGAGCAGTTCTTC. Translation gives CASSTGSNEQFF. Full variable domain (outside the CDR3, taken from reference TRBV7-9 and TRBJ2-1): DTGVSQNPRHKITKRGQNVTFRCDPISEHNRLYWYRQTLGQGPEFLTYFQNEAQLEKSRLLSDRFSAERPKGSFSTLEIQRTEQGDSAMYLCASSTGSNEQFFGPGTRLTVL.

This clone is a singleton in its sample. This sequence joins TRBV27 and TRBJ2-7; weak D call: TRBD1 (6 bases). Germline V lookup: CDR1 MNHEY, CDR2 SMNVEV (reference sequence). V lost 3 bases, J lost 1 base, and 10 bases lay in between. The CDR3 contains 14 residues. For the CDR3, the DNA is TGTGCCAGCAGTTTCTTTCAGGGGTCCTACGAGCAGTACTTC. This gives the protein CASSFFQGSYEQYF.

In this sample, this clone turned up once. V usage is TRBV5-1 and J usage is TRBJ1-3, with D tentatively TRBD1 (5 bases). Germline values: CDR1 SGHRS, CDR2 YFSETQ. The CDR3 has 16 amino acids. V dropped 7 bases and J dropped 0 bases, with 17 bases sitting between them. CDR3 sequence reads: CASQASGHFSGNTIYF. CDR3 bases: TGCGCCAGCCAGGCATCAGGACACTTCTCTGGAAACACCATATATTTT.

This clone was found once. The J gene is TRBJ2-1, the V gene TRBV24-1, with TRBD1 as a possible D gene (6 bases). V dropped 2 bases and J dropped 3 bases, with 13 bases sitting between them. Germline CDR1 KGHDR, CDR2 SFDVKD. This CDR3 is built from 16 residues. CDR3 sequence reads: CATSDSTGKNYNEQFF. Here the CDR3 DNA reads TGTGCCACCAGTGATTCTACAGGGAAGAACTACAATGAGCAGTTCTTC.

The rearrangement joins TRBV24-1 to TRBJ2-7; no reliable D call. V was cut by 3 bases and J by 0 bases, with 8 bases left in between. Germline V gene lookup returns CDR1 KGHDR and CDR2 SFDVKD. CDR3 size: 14 residues. The chain's CDR3 is CATSDVRVSYEQYF. The DNA of the CDR3 is TGTGCCACCAGTGATGTACGGGTCTCCTACGAGCAGTACTTC.

The rearrangement uses TRBV19 and TRBJ2-2; maybe TRBD2 (5 bases). From germline, CDR1 is LNHDA and CDR2 SQIVND (reference sequence). V was pared by 0 bases and J by 4 bases, with 9 bases between. The CDR3 has 15 residues. DNA of the CDR3: TGTGCCAGTAGTATAGAACGAGGGATCACCGGGGAGCTGTTTTTT. Translation: CASSIERGITGELFF.

This chain connects TRBV4-1 to TRBJ1-4; D gene ambiguous. The CDR3 runs 17 residues. The germline gives CDR1 MGHRA, CDR2 YSYEKL. V was clipped by 0 bases and J by 7 bases, with 18 bases between them. The CDR3 DNA reads as TGCGCCAGCAGCCAAGAAGGGTTCGGGGTTTTGTCTGAAAAACTGTTTTTT. The encoded protein is CASSQEGFGVLSEKLFF.

This clone was counted only a few times. This chain uses TRBV3-1 (or the pseudogene TRBV3-2) with TRBJ1-2, with 8 bases lining up with TRBD1. The germline gives CDR1 LGHDT, CDR2 YNNKEL (reference sequence). The CDR3 extends over 19 amino acids. J gave up 1 base and V 4 bases, and 17 bases lay outside the gene matches. The DNA of the CDR3 is TGTGCCAGCAGCCTTAGAGGACCAGGGGGCGCGAGTAGTAACTATGGCTACACCTTC. Translating gives CASSLRGPGGASSNYGYTF.

The rearrangement links TRBV9 to TRBJ2-1; 10 nucleotides line up with TRBD1. J lost 8 bases, V lost 0 bases, and 5 bases had no gene match. CDR1 and CDR2 (germline): SGDLS, YYNGEE. CDR3 size: 15 residues. CDR3 DNA: TGTGCCAGCAGCGTAGTGGGGACAGGGGCCCATGAGCAGTTCTTC. Its translation: CASSVVGTGAHEQFF.

This chain links TRBV5-1 with TRBJ2-5, with D unresolved. Per germline, CDR1 SGHRS and CDR2 YFSETQ. This CDR3 has 14 residues. Trimming took off 0 bases at V and 9 bases at J, with 15 bases between the two ends. CDR3 DNA sequence: TGCGCCAGCAGCTTGGGAGCGACGGCTGAGGCCCAGTACTTC. Translating it yields CASSLGATAEAQYF.